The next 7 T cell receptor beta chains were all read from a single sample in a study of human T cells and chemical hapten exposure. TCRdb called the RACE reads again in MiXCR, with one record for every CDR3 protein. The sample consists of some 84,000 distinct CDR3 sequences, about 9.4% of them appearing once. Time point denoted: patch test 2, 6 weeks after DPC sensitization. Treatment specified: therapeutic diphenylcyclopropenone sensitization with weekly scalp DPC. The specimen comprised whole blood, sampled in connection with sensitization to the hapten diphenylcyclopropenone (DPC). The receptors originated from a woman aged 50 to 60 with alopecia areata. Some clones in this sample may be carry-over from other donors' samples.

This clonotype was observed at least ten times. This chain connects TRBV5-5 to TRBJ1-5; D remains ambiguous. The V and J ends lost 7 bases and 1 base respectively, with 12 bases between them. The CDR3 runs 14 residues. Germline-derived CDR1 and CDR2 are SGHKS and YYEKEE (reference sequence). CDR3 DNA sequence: TGTGCCAGCCGACTCGCGGTGAGCAATCAGCCCCAGCATTTT. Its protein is CASRLAVSNQPQHF.

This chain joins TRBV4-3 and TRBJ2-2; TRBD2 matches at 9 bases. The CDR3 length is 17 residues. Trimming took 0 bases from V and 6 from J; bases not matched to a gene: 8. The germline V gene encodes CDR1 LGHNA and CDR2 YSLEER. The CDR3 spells CASSQDRISGRSGELFF. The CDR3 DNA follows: TGCGCCAGCAGCCAAGATCGAATTAGCGGGAGATCCGGGGAGCTGTTTTTT.

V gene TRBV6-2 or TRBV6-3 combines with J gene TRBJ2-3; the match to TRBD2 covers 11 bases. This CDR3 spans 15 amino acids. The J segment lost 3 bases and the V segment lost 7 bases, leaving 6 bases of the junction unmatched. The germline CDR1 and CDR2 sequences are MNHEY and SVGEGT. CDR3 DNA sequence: TGTGCCAGCAAGGTTCGACTAGCGGGAACAGATACGCAGTATTTT. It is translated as CASKVRLAGTDTQYF.

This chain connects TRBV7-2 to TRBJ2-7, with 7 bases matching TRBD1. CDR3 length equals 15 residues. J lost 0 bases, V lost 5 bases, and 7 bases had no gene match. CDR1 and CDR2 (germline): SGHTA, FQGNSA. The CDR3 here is CASSPRQGPSYEQYF. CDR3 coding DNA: TGTGCCAGCAGCCCGAGACAGGGACCCTCCTACGAGCAGTACTTC.

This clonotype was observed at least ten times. The CDR3 DNA sequence: TGCAGCGTTGGACAGGGGTCCGAGCAGTACTTC. It translates to CSVGQGSEQYF. This chain links TRBV29-1 with TRBJ2-7; 8 bases align to TRBD1. Germline assignment: CDR1 SQVTM and CDR2 ANQGSEA. The CDR3 has 11 residues. V lost 4 bases to trimming and J lost 6 bases; unmatched junction nucleotides: 2.

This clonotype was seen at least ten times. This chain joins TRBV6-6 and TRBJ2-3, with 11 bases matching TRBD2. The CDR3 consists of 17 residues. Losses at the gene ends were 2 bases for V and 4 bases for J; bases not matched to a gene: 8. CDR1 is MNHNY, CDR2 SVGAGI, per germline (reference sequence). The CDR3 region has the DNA TGTGCCAGCAGTTACCGAACCCCGGGACTAGCGGCAGATACGCAGTATTTT. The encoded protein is CASSYRTPGLAADTQYF.

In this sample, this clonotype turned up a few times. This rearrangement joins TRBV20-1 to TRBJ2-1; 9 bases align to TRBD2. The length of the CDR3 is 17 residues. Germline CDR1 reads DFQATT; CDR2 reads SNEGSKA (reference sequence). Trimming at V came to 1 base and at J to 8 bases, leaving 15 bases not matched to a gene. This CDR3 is CSARASGRSRAGYEQFF. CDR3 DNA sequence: TGCAGTGCTAGAGCCAGCGGGAGGTCCCGCGCGGGGTATGAGCAGTTCTTC.